What follows are 27 T cell receptor beta chains derived from one specimen sequenced in a study of T cells in Graves' hyperthyroidism and ophthalmopathy. Amplification targeted TCR beta CDR3 regions from RNA transcripts. A set of HTBI primers served as the primers for a first-round RT-PCR of the TCR CDR3. Via MiXCR, TCRdb re-called the multiplex PCR reads, giving one row per CDR3 protein. The table has fewer than 750,000 distinct CDR3 sequences, over 12% seen once. Sequencing was carried out using blood. The receptor source for this set is a woman aged 40 to 55 with Graves' ophthalmopathy.

The chain couples TRBV4-3 to TRBJ2-5; tentatively, D is TRBD1 or TRBD2 (6 bases each). The V and J ends lost 1 base and 5 bases respectively, with 14 bases between them. The V gene's germline CDR1 is LGHNA and CDR2 YSLEER. The CDR3 covers 15 residues. The CDR3 DNA is TGCGCCAGCAGCCAAGCGAGGGGGGAGTATGAGACCCAGTACTTC. Protein: CASSQARGEYETQYF.

There are many counts of this clonotype. The chain employs TRBV6-8 and TRBJ2-7; possible D gene TRBD1, 6 bases. The germline gives CDR1 MNHGY, CDR2 SAAAGT. The V end lost 0 bases, the J end lost 1 base, and 19 bases lay between the germline ends. The CDR3 length is 18 residues. CDR3 DNA sequence: TGTGCCAGCAGTTACTCGAAACCGGCAGGGGATAGGTCCTACGAGCAGTACTTC. Residues: CASSYSKPAGDRSYEQYF.

This sequence joins TRBV12-3 or TRBV12-4 and TRBJ2-2, with D tentatively TRBD1 (7 bases). The CDR3 sequence is 16 residues long. V lost 3 bases to trimming and J lost 4 bases, with 15 bases between them. CDR3 protein: CASSFRGVRGTGELFF. CDR3 bases: TGTGCCAGCAGTTTCAGGGGGGTTCGCGGCACCGGGGAGCTGTTTTTT.

This clonotype was picked up many times. The genes are TRBV20-1 and TRBJ2-7, with 10 bases fitting TRBD2. The CDR3 loop spans 13 amino acids. In germline, CDR1 is DFQATT, CDR2 SNEGSKA (reference sequence). Trimming cost V 3 bases and J 5 bases; bases outside gene matches: 4. The DNA for the CDR3 is TGCAGTGCTAGCTCCCTAGCGGGAGACGAGCAGTACTTC. Amino acid sequence: CSASSLAGDEQYF.

There are a few counts of this clonotype. The chain carries TRBV18 and TRBJ1-1, with D uncertain. V gave up 0 bases and J gave up 7 bases, with 9 bases separating them. CDR1 and CDR2 (germline): KGHSH, LQKENI. This CDR3 comprises 13 residues. CDR3 DNA: TGTGCCAGCTCACCACCAGGGCATGGTGAAGCTTTCTTT. Protein product: CASSPPGHGEAFF.

This chain joins TRBV3-1 and TRBJ2-2; no definite D call. Germline values: CDR1 LGHDT, CDR2 YNNKEL (reference sequence). V lost 0 bases and J 0 bases, leaving 8 bases between the germline ends. CDR3 length: 16 residues. CDR3 in DNA: TGTGCCAGCAGCCAAGAAAGGGTATCGAACACCGGGGAGCTGTTTTTT. Its protein is CASSQERVSNTGELFF.

The table lists this clonotype with many counts. This chain links TRBV11-1 with TRBJ2-7, with 7 bases identical to TRBD1. The J segment lost 3 bases and the V segment lost 4 bases, leaving 3 bases of the junction unmatched. The CDR3 has 13 amino acids. In germline, CDR1 is SGHAT, CDR2 FQDESV (reference sequence). As DNA, the CDR3 is TGTGCCAGCAGCTCGGACAGGTACTACGAGCAGTACTTC. This codes for CASSSDRYYEQYF. Looking up the rest from reference TRBV11-1 and TRBJ2-7 gives the full variable domain: EAEVAQSPRYKITEKSQAVAFWCDPISGHATLYWYRQILGQGPELLVQFQDESVVDDSQLPKDRFSAERLKGVDSTLKIQPAELGDSAMYLCASSSDRYYEQYFGPGTRLTVT.

Many counts were recorded for this clonotype. The chain joins TRBV29-1 to TRBJ2-5; TRBD1 aligns across 10 bases. V was clipped by 5 bases and J by 4 bases; unmatched bases: 4. Per the germline V gene, CDR1 is SQVTM and CDR2 is ANQGSEA. This CDR3 has 13 residues. CDR3 sequence: CSVRDRGLETQYF. CDR3 bases: TGCAGCGTTCGGGACAGGGGCCTAGAGACCCAGTACTTC.

This clonotype has more than one count but fewer than ten. The chain carries TRBV4-3 and TRBJ2-7; D may match TRBD1 or TRBD2 (5 bases each). The ends were cut back, 1 base at V and 2 bases at J, with 15 bases in the middle. Germline V CDR1 and CDR2: LGHNA, YSLEER. The CDR3 consists of 16 residues. CDR3 sequence (DNA): TGCGCCAGCAGCCAAGGCCTCGAGGGGTGGACCTACGAGCAGTACTTC. This encodes CASSQGLEGWTYEQYF.

In this sample, this clonotype turned up many times. The chain has TRBV19 and TRBJ2-4; TRBD2 aligns across 7 bases. CDR3 size: 18 residues. V shed 1 base and J 2 bases; nucleotides not matched to a gene: 11. Per the germline V gene, CDR1 is LNHDA and CDR2 is SQIVND (reference sequence). CDR3 protein: CASSIVWLADPSKNIQYF. DNA for the CDR3: TGTGCCAGTAGTATAGTATGGCTAGCGGACCCATCCAAAAACATTCAGTACTTC.

This chain links TRBV7-2 with TRBJ2-5; D perhaps matches TRBD2 (6 bases). The V and J ends lost 5 bases and 1 base respectively, with 14 bases between them. Looked up from germline, CDR1 is SGHTA and CDR2 is FQGNSA. The CDR3 is 15 amino acids. CDR3 in amino acids: CASSNGGTPQETQYF. The CDR3 DNA reads TGTGCCAGCAGCAATGGTGGGACTCCCCAAGAGACCCAGTACTTC.

This clonotype was found many times. The gene calls are TRBV28 and TRBJ2-2; possibly TRBD1 for D (5 bases). Trimming left V 2 bases short and J 8 bases short, with 12 bases between. Germline V gene lookup returns CDR1 MDHEN and CDR2 SYDVKM. There are 14 residues in the CDR3. CDR3 DNA: TGTGCCAGCAGTTTAAGGGGATTTTCGGGGGAGCTGTTTTTT. Protein sequence: CASSLRGFSGELFF.

A few counts support this clonotype. CDR3 DNA: TGTGCCAGCAGCCAAGTGGTAGCGGGAGAGTATGACACCGGGGAGCTGTTTTTT. Amino acid sequence: CASSQVVAGEYDTGELFF. This chain connects TRBV4-2 to TRBJ2-2; 9 bases map to TRBD2. The J segment lost 3 bases and the V segment lost 1 base, leaving 9 bases of the junction unmatched. The CDR3 is 18 amino acids. Germline V gene data show CDR1 as LGHNA and CDR2 as YNFKEQ.

In its sample, this clonotype was seen many times. The chain recombines TRBV19 with TRBJ1-2; no clear D gene. V shed 5 bases and J shed 2 bases, with 12 bases lying between them. CDR1 is LNHDA, CDR2 SQIVND, per germline (reference sequence). This CDR3 region has 14 residues. The CDR3 is CASSFLVTNYGYTF. CDR3 bases: TGTGCCAGTAGTTTCTTGGTAACCAACTATGGCTACACCTTC.

This clonotype was counted many times. The V and J genes are TRBV29-1 and TRBJ2-4, with a weak D call TRBD1 (6 bases). Between the trimmed V and J ends, which lost 4 bases and 7 bases, there was a span of 14 bases. The germline V gene encodes CDR1 SQVTM and CDR2 ANQGSEA. The CDR3 extends over 13 amino acids. In DNA form, the CDR3 reads TGCAGCGTTGTGGCAGGGGTAGGGAACATTCAGTACTTC. This translates into CSVVAGVGNIQYF.

There are many counts of this clonotype. This chain connects TRBV7-2 to TRBJ2-1, with D possibly being TRBD1 or TRBD2 (5 bases each). The germline CDR1 and CDR2 sequences are SGHTA and FQGNSA. This CDR3 is 14 amino acids long. V was pared by 2 bases and J by 6 bases, with 11 bases between. The CDR3: CASSLNPGPNEQFF. The CDR3 bases are TGTGCCAGCAGCTTAAATCCGGGACCCAATGAGCAGTTCTTC.

This clonotype has at least ten counts. The chain links TRBV12-3 or TRBV12-4 to TRBJ2-2; D call uncertain. V was cut by 7 bases and J by 2 bases, with 11 bases left in between. The CDR3 contains 14 residues. This CDR3 is CASTPKYNTGELFF. The CDR3 bases are TGTGCCAGCACCCCGAAGTATAACACCGGGGAGCTGTTTTTT.

At least ten counts were recorded for this clonotype. This chain uses TRBV6-5 with TRBJ2-7; 10 bases line up with TRBD1. CDR3 length: 15 residues. Trimming removed 0 bases from V and 6 bases from J; junction bases left unmatched: 5. Germline V gene data show CDR1 as MNHEY and CDR2 as SVGAGI. The CDR3 coding sequence is TGTGCCAGCAGTTACTCGGTAGGGACAGGGGTCGAGCAGTACTTC. It yields the protein CASSYSVGTGVEQYF.

At least ten counts were recorded for this clonotype. This rearrangement joins TRBV29-1 to TRBJ1-2, with TRBD1 matching 9 bases. The CDR3 has 14 amino acids. J gave up 4 bases and V 6 bases, and 9 bases lay outside the gene matches. Germline V lookup: CDR1 SQVTM, CDR2 ANQGSEA. The CDR3 sequence: CSVHPGQGGYGYTF. The CDR3 coding sequence is TGCAGCGTCCACCCGGGACAGGGTGGCTATGGCTACACCTTC.

The V and J genes are TRBV19 and TRBJ2-2, with 8 bases lining up with TRBD1. The CDR3 covers 13 residues. Germline V gene sequence: CDR1 LNHDA, CDR2 SQIVND (reference sequence). The junction had 5 bases not matched to a gene; V was cut back by 7 bases and J by 7 bases. CDR3 loop: CASTTGGNGELFF. The CDR3 coding sequence is TGTGCCAGTACCACAGGGGGAAACGGGGAGCTGTTTTTT.

This clonotype was detected ten times or more. The genes are TRBV15 and TRBJ1-2; 7 bases match TRBD1. The CDR3 has 14 residues. The V gene end was trimmed by 0 bases and the J gene end by 4 bases; junction bases not matched to a gene: 2. Germline V gene sequence: CDR1 LNHNV, CDR2 YYDKDF (reference sequence). The CDR3 loop reads CATSRESGGYGYTF. CDR3 coding DNA: TGTGCCACCAGCAGAGAATCAGGGGGCTATGGCTACACCTTC.

This clonotype showed up many times. This rearrangement joins TRBV6-5 to TRBJ1-1, with D perhaps TRBD1 (6 bases). CDR3 length: 14 residues. Germline assignment: CDR1 MNHEY and CDR2 SVGAGI. Trimming cost V 2 bases and J 7 bases, with 14 bases left between them. In DNA form, the CDR3 reads TGTGCCAGCAGTTACGGGGGCGTCCTTAATGAAGCTTTCTTT. Amino acids: CASSYGGVLNEAFF.

This clonotype appeared many times. V usage is TRBV7-9 and J usage is TRBJ2-7; TRBD1 matches at 8 bases. Germline V CDR1 and CDR2: SEHNR, FQNEAQ (reference sequence). The CDR3 consists of 14 residues. The trim removed 5 bases at V and 4 bases at J, leaving 7 bases unmatched. The CDR3 spells CASSPGGPVYEQYF. For the CDR3, the DNA is TGTGCCAGCAGCCCAGGGGGCCCCGTTTACGAGCAGTACTTC.

The chain combines TRBV29-1 with TRBJ1-1; D is uncertain. Germline V gene lookup returns CDR1 SQVTM and CDR2 ANQGSEA. V was clipped by 1 base and J by 2 bases, with 8 bases between them. The CDR3 is made up of 13 amino acids. CDR3 in DNA: TGCAGCGTTGAAGTTTTCGCCAACACTGAAGCTTTCTTT. This codes for CSVEVFANTEAFF.

This clonotype was observed at least ten times. The chain is built from TRBV10-2 and TRBJ1-5, with D hard to call. CDR1 and CDR2 from the germline V gene are WSHSY and SAAADI. The CDR3 extends over 13 amino acids. Trimming cost V 8 bases and J 4 bases, with 12 bases left between them. In nucleotides, the CDR3 is TGCGCCAGCTCCCAGGCCAGAAATCAGCCCCAGCATTTT. Its translation is CASSQARNQPQHF.

This clonotype was recorded at least ten times. This chain uses TRBV28 with TRBJ2-5; TRBD2 matches 7 bases. The germline V gene has CDR1 MDHEN and CDR2 SYDVKM. There are 16 residues in the CDR3. V gave up 5 bases and J gave up 1 base; unmatched junction bases: 10. The CDR3 region is CASSVTTGTIQETQYF. The CDR3 region has the DNA TGTGCCAGCAGTGTGACGACCGGGACTATCCAAGAGACCCAGTACTTC.

The CDR3 DNA reads as TGTGCCAGCAGCCCCCGGGGGGGCCGATCCAAAAACATTCAGTACTTC. Amino acids: CASSPRGGRSKNIQYF. The V gene is TRBV13, the J gene TRBJ2-4; 8 nucleotides agree with TRBD2. V shed 5 bases, J shed 2 bases, and the junction held 8 bases outside the gene matches. Germline V gives CDR1 PRHDT, CDR2 FYEKMQ (reference sequence). The CDR3 has 16 amino acids.